Sequencing of this T cell receptor beta chain was carried out in a study of OX40 agonist ivuxolimab in advanced cancers. The data were produced by immunoSEQ multiplex PCR, yet TCRdb's version contains in-frame clones alone and is incomplete. The sample consists of tens of thousands of clones, about 88% of them appearing once. This TCR was sampled from an adult with an advanced solid tumor such as melanoma, head and neck, liver or kidney cancer. Sample: CD4+ or CD8+ T cells sorted from blood, taken in a trial of the OX40 agonist ivuxolimab.

Written as DNA, the CDR3 is TGTGCCAGCAGCGTAGACGGCGCCACAGATACGCAGTATTTT. It yields the protein CASSVDGATDTQYF. The chain couples TRBV9 to TRBJ2-3; the D is unclear. V lost 0 bases to trimming and J lost 2 bases, with 7 bases between them. Germline lookup yields CDR1 SGDLS and CDR2 YYNGEE. The CDR3 has 14 amino acids.